This is a list of T cell receptor beta chains from one sample in a study of blood T cells in healthy people across ages. TCRdb used MiXCR to reprocess the 5' RACE reads, holding one entry per CDR3 protein. The sample lists hundreds of thousands of distinct CDR3 sequences; roughly 50% were seen once. Sequenced: blood. Receptors were obtained from a man in his forties in good health. Each CDR3 is given with its conserved first and last residue. The D gene is left open where the match is weak. Clone size is given for some rows only: seen once, a few or many times, or a class if the clone is expanded.

TRBJ2-3,TRBD2,TRBV12-3/TRBV12-4,15,NA,CASTIRGGSTDTQYF,TGTGCCAGCACCATACGGGGGGGATCCACAGATACGCAGTATTTT
TRBJ1-2,NA,TRBV4-1,15,few,CASSPGSGPNYGYTF,TGCGCCAGCAGCCCTGGTTCGGGCCCTAACTATGGCTACACCTTC
TRBJ2-5,NA,TRBV20-1,13,few,CSASRVGRKEQYF,TGCAGTGCTAGTAGGGTGGGCAGGAAGGAGCAGTACTTC
TRBJ2-7,NA,TRBV20-1,13,few,CSASEGIIYEQYF,TGCAGTGCTAGCGAAGGGATTATCTACGAGCAGTACTTC
TRBJ1-2,NA,TRBV12-3/TRBV12-4,14,NA,CASTQQGMFHGYTF,TGTGCCAGCACCCAACAGGGCATGTTTCATGGCTACACCTTC
TRBJ2-5,NA,TRBV5-1,14,NA,CASSLEARVETQYF,TGCGCCAGCAGCTTGGAAGCCAGGGTGGAGACCCAGTACTTC
TRBJ2-5,NA,TRBV7-6,13,NA,CASSVNSGKTQYF,TGTGCCAGCAGCGTAAACTCCGGAAAGACCCAGTACTTC
TRBJ2-3,TRBD1,TRBV20-1,14,NA,CSCYSGTGTDTQYF,TGCAGCTGTTATTCCGGGACAGGCACAGATACGCAGTATTTT
TRBJ2-1,NA,TRBV7-9,12,few,CASSGLPNEQFF,TGTGCCAGCAGCGGATTACCCAATGAGCAGTTCTTC
TRBJ2-3,NA,TRBV30,14,NA,CAWSVTTSTDTQYF,TGTGCCTGGAGTGTAACGACTAGCACAGATACGCAGTATTTT
TRBJ2-7,NA,TRBV7-2,14,few,CASSSPTSSYEQYF,TGTGCCAGCAGCTCACCGACTAGCTCCTACGAGCAGTACTTC
TRBJ1-2,NA,TRBV20-1,13,once,CSATRVGNYGYTF,TGCAGTGCTACTAGGGTAGGGAACTATGGCTACACCTTC
TRBJ2-5,NA,TRBV7-2,14,NA,CAGSRNTGGETQYF,TGTGCCGGCAGCCGAAATACAGGAGGGGAGACCCAGTACTTC
TRBJ2-7,TRBD2,TRBV4-1,18,once,CASSQVITQGLAGVEQYF,TGCGCCAGCAGCCAAGTTATCACCCAGGGACTAGCGGGAGTCGAGCAGTACTTC
TRBJ2-1,NA,TRBV27,16,NA,CASSHGTLGSYNEQFF,TGTGCCAGCAGTCACGGGACCTTAGGCTCCTACAATGAGCAGTTCTTC
TRBJ2-7,NA,TRBV3-1,12,few,CASSQEGLEQYF,TGTGCCAGCAGCCAGGAAGGGCTCGAGCAGTACTTC
TRBJ2-1,TRBD1,TRBV18,15,NA,CASSPRQGEYNEQFF,TGTGCCAGCTCACCGCGACAGGGAGAATACAATGAGCAGTTCTTC
TRBJ2-7,NA,TRBV6-1,15,NA,CASSEYGWVSYEQYF,TGTGCCAGCAGTGAATATGGATGGGTCTCATACGAGCAGTACTTC
TRBJ2-7,TRBD1,TRBV7-9,13,NA,CAGSSQTGAEQYF,TGTGCCGGCAGCTCCCAGACAGGGGCCGAGCAGTACTTC
TRBJ2-3,TRBD2,TRBV10-3,16,NA,CAISEDGLAGTDTQYF,TGTGCCATCAGTGAGGACGGACTAGCGGGCACAGATACGCAGTATTTT